This TCR beta chain stems from a study of cytomegalovirus exposure and HLA in healthy donors. Study-level information: Ancestry clustering placed roughly four fifths of around 400 genotyped donors in the Caucasian-associated cluster.

It was with 60 Vbeta and 13 Jbeta primers that the PCR ran. Assay: immunoSEQ multiplex PCR; the TCRdb copy retains only in-frame clones and omits some. The sample totals approximately 120,000 clones. The CDR3 loop spans 15 amino acids. V lost 6 bases to trimming and J lost 7 bases, with 21 bases between them. Germline CDR1 MNHEY, CDR2 SMNVEV (reference sequence). The specimen sequenced was PBMCs. The clonotype comes from a man aged 35 to 55 in good health and CMV-seronegative. The chain has TRBV27 and TRBJ1-1; D call uncertain. The CDR3: CASSPPQAGKFEAFF. CDR3 nucleotide sequence: TGTGCCAGCAGCCCACCCCAGGCCGGGAAATTTGAAGCTTTCTTT.